This T cell receptor beta chain stems from a study of T cells in Graves' hyperthyroidism and ophthalmopathy. Researchers defined stable Graves' hyperthyroidism as no ophthalmopathy progression within 18 months. Among the patients, aged 18 to 65, hyperthyroidism was newly diagnosed and had lasted under 2 months. It was RNA transcripts that yielded the amplified TCR beta CDR3 regions. The HTBI primer set drove a first-round RT-PCR of the TCR CDR3. Via MiXCR, TCRdb re-called the multiplex PCR reads, giving one row per CDR3 protein. The sample lists under 650,000 distinct CDR3 sequences; about 16% were seen once. The V gene lost 0 bases and the J gene lost 4 bases, with 12 bases spanning the gap. The CDR3 has 15 amino acids. Germline V CDR1 and CDR2: SGDLS, YYNGEE. This clonotype was observed a few times. Its target is unknown. Findings and limits, study-wide: Onset of ophthalmopathy came a median 6.5 months after the model predicted it.

Sequenced input: blood. The chain recombines TRBV9 with TRBJ2-3, with D unclear. The origin of this receptor is a woman in her 30s with Graves' hyperthyroidism. The CDR3: CASSVEGQAPDTQYF. The CDR3 DNA is TGTGCCAGCAGCGTAGAGGGCCAGGCTCCAGATACGCAGTATTTT. The variable domain in full, with the rest retrieved from reference TRBV9 and TRBJ2-3, is DSGVTQTPKHLITATGQRVTLRCSPRSGDLSVYWYQQSLDQGLQFLIQYYNGEERAKGNILERFSAQQFPDLHSELNLSSLELGDSALYFCASSVEGQAPDTQYFGPGTRLTVL.